This is a list of T cell receptor beta chains from one sample in a study of metastatic and nonmetastatic thyroid tumors. MiXCR reprocessed the PCR reads for TCRdb. The top ten clones hold roughly 9.1% of a sample with 35,000 to 50,000 clones, under 4% of them seen once. Sequences were obtained from blood. Every receptor here comes from a female donor with papillary thyroid cancer or a benign thyroid nodule (not recorded which). Some clones in this sample may be carry-over from other donors' samples. The CDR3 runs from the conserved cysteine through the conserved F or W. The order of the fields is V gene, clone size, J gene, D gene, CDR3 protein, CDR3 DNA. A D gene is named only where the DNA matches it firmly. A row's size may be missing; if present it is once, few, many or a size class.

v_gene: TRBV20-1; abundance: many; j_gene: TRBJ1-1; d_gene: TRBD1; CDR3aa: CSARIRGLSNTEAFF; CDR3nt: TGCAGTGCAAGGATTAGGGGGCTTTCGAACACTGAAGCTTTCTTT
v_gene: TRBV10-2; abundance: many; j_gene: TRBJ2-2; d_gene: -; CDR3aa: CASSLQNTGELFF; CDR3nt: TGCGCCAGCTCCCTGCAGAACACCGGGGAGCTGTTTTTT
v_gene: TRBV6-1; abundance: -; j_gene: TRBJ2-1; d_gene: -; CDR3aa: CASNREGGLEAYNEQFF; CDR3nt: TGTGCCAGCAATCGAGAAGGGGGGCTAGAGGCATACAATGAGCAGTTCTTC
v_gene: TRBV7-2; abundance: -; j_gene: TRBJ1-1; d_gene: TRBD1; CDR3aa: CASSPGQGLTEASF; CDR3nt: TGTGCCAGCAGCCCTGGACAGGGATTAACTGAAGCTTCCTTT
v_gene: TRBV12-3/TRBV12-4; abundance: -; j_gene: TRBJ2-1; d_gene: TRBD2; CDR3aa: CASSLLGGGGIEQFF; CDR3nt: TGTGCCAGCAGTTTACTTGGCGGGGGAGGAATTGAGCAGTTCTTC
v_gene: TRBV3-1; abundance: many; j_gene: TRBJ2-1; d_gene: -; CDR3aa: CASSQVFNEQFF; CDR3nt: TGTGCCAGCAGCCAAGTCTTCAATGAGCAGTTCTTC
v_gene: TRBV6-2/TRBV6-3; abundance: few; j_gene: TRBJ1-6; d_gene: -; CDR3aa: CASSLDDGSRAPLHF; CDR3nt: TGTGCCAGCAGTTTAGATGACGGGTCAAGGGCACCCCTCCACTTT
v_gene: TRBV12-3/TRBV12-4; abundance: many; j_gene: TRBJ2-2; d_gene: -; CDR3aa: CASRYYDGELFF; CDR3nt: TGTGCCAGCAGGTACTACGACGGGGAGCTGTTTTTT
v_gene: TRBV20-1; abundance: few; j_gene: TRBJ1-5; d_gene: -; CDR3aa: CSAGRGASTDQPQHF; CDR3nt: TGCAGTGCTGGGCGGGGCGCCTCGACTGATCAGCCCCAGCATTTT
v_gene: TRBV6-2/TRBV6-3; abundance: -; j_gene: TRBJ2-1; d_gene: TRBD2; CDR3aa: CASTPAGSGNKNEQFF; CDR3nt: TGTGCCAGCACGCCGGCTGGTAGCGGGAATAAGAATGAGCAGTTCTTC
v_gene: TRBV12-3/TRBV12-4; abundance: many; j_gene: TRBJ2-1; d_gene: TRBD2; CDR3aa: CASSLKGGLDEQFF; CDR3nt: TGTGCCAGCAGTTTAAAGGGAGGGCTCGATGAGCAGTTCTTC
v_gene: TRBV20-1; abundance: -; j_gene: TRBJ2-1; d_gene: -; CDR3aa: CSASAPSGGSYNEQFF; CDR3nt: TGCAGTGCTAGCGCCCCTTCTGGGGGAAGCTACAATGAGCAGTTCTTC
v_gene: TRBV20-1; abundance: few; j_gene: TRBJ1-1; d_gene: TRBD1; CDR3aa: CSAMTGGTEAFF; CDR3nt: TGCAGTGCTATGACAGGGGGAACTGAAGCTTTCTTT